This TCR beta chain was captured in a study of cytomegalovirus exposure and HLA in healthy donors. Regarding the study as a whole: In vitro confirmation showed three CMV-associated chains to be CMV antigen specific.

Germline V gives CDR1 ENHRY, CDR2 SYGVKD. The CDR3 runs to 15 residues. J was trimmed by 6 bases and V by 8 bases; bases with no gene match: 11. On this clone itself: Antigen: not known.

The study ran its PCR with 60 Vbeta and 13 Jbeta primers. Method: immunoSEQ multiplex PCR; TCRdb's copy keeps in-frame clones and lacks some. The data show 150,000 to 200,000 clones, with around 67% seen just once and approximately 4.5% held by the top ten. The clonotype originates from a woman under 30 in good health and CMV-seropositive. The genes are TRBV10-3 and TRBJ2-1, with 9 bases identical to TRBD2. The sequenced sample was PBMCs. CDR3 region: CAIGDVAGGPNEQFF. The DNA of the CDR3 is TGTGCCATCGGAGACGTGGCGGGAGGGCCCAATGAGCAGTTCTTC.